The clone carrying this T cell receptor (beta chain) was counted many times. The CDR3 totals 13 residues. V gave up 5 bases and J gave up 7 bases, with 15 bases separating them. Treatment noted: PENTA 11 planned treatment interruption arm or continuous ART arm. This sample is drawn from a study of HIV-infected children after antiretroviral therapy interruption. Study-level information: Median age was 9.5 years (interruption) and around 8 years (continuous).

RNA-based 3' RACE libraries used unique molecular identifiers. TCRdb recomputed calls from the 3' RACE reads with MiXCR, one row per CDR3 protein. The repertoire holds about 40,000 distinct CDR3 sequences, approximately 7% seen once, with around 1% in the top ten. The receptor comes from a pool of human donors with HIV. The J gene is TRBJ2-7, the V gene TRBV12-3 or TRBV12-4; D unresolved. This sample comprised CD45RA+ CD4+ T cells from PBMCs, pooled from several time points, obtained from a donor given antiretroviral therapy, either interrupted or continuous. Subset: naive CD4+ CD45RA+ CD45RO- T cells. The CDR3 DNA follows: TGTGCCAGCAGTCAATTAGAAGCACGGGAGCAGTACTTC. Protein: CASSQLEAREQYF.